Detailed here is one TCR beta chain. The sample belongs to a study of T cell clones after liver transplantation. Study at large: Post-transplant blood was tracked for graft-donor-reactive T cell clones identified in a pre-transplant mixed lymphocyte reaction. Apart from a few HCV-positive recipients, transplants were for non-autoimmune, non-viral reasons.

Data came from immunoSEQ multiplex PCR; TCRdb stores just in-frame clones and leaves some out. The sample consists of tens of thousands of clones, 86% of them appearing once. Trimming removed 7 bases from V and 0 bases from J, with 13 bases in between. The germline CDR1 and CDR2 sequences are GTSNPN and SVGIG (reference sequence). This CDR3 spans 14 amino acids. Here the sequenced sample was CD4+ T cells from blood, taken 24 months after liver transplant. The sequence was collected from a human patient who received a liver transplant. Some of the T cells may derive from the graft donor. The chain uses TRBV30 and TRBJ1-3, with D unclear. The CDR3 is CAFARRHSGNTIYF. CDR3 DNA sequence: TGTGCCTTTGCGCGGCGTCACTCTGGAAACACCATATATTTT.